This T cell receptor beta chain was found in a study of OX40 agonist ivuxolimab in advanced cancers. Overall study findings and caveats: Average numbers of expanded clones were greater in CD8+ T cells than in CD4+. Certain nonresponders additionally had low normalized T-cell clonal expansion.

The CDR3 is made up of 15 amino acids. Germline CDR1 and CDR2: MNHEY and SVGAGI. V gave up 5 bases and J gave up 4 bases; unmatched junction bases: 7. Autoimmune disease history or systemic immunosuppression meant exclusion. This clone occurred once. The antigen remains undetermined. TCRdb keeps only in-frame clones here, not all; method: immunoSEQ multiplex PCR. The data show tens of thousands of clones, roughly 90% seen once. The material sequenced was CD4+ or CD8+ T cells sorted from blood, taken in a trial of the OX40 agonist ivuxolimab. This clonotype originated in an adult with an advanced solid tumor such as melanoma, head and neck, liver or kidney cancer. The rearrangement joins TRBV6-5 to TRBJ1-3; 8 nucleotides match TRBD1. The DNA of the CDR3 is TGTGCCAGCAGTACCACAGGACAGGGAGGAAACACCATATATTTT. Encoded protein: CASSTTGQGGNTIYF.